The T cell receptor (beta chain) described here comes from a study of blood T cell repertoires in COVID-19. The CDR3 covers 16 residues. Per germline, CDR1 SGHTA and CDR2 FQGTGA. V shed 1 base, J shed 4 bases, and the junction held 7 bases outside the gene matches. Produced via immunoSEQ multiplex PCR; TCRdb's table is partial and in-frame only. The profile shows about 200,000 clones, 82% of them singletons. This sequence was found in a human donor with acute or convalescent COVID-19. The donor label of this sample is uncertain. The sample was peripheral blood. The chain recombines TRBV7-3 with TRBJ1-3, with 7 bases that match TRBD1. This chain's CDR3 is CASSLMGQSGGNTIYF. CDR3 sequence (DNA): TGTGCCAGCAGCTTAATGGGACAGTCAGGGGGAAACACCATATATTTT. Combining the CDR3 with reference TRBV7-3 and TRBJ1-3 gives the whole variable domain GAGVSQTPSNKVTEKGKYVELRCDPISGHTALYWYRQSLGQGPEFLIYFQGTGAADDSGLPNDRFFAVRPEGSVSTLKIQRTERGDSAVYLCASSLMGQSGGNTIYFGEGSWLTVV.